Each of the 20 T cell receptor beta chains below was sequenced from the same sample in a study of blood T cell repertoires in COVID-19. This table comes from immunoSEQ multiplex PCR, and its TCRdb copy is limited to in-frame clones, with some not included. Of approximately 200,000 clones in the sample, about 91% were seen once. Specimen: peripheral blood. The receptors derive from a young woman with acute or convalescent COVID-19.

V and J are TRBV24-1 and TRBJ2-1; TRBD1 agrees at 8 bases. Looked up from germline, CDR1 is KGHDR and CDR2 is SFDVKD. With V trimmed by 4 bases and J by 7 bases, 8 bases remained unmatched. CDR3 length equals 15 residues. CDR3 loop: CATSENRQGMNEQFF. The CDR3 bases are TGTGCCACCAGTGAGAACCGACAGGGGATGAATGAGCAGTTCTTC.

The chain links TRBV11-3 to TRBJ1-2; no clear D gene. CDR3 size: 13 residues. Trimming cost V 0 bases and J 6 bases, with 8 bases left between them. CDR1 and CDR2 (germline): SGHNT, YENEEA. In DNA form, the CDR3 reads TGTGCCAGCAGCTTAGAACACATGAATGGCTACACCTTC. Translating gives CASSLEHMNGYTF.

This clone was seen more than once but under ten times. The chain employs TRBV7-2 and TRBJ1-2, with a possible D match to TRBD1 (6 bases). The V gene's germline CDR1 is SGHTA and CDR2 FQGNSA. This CDR3 has 15 residues. Trimming cost V 7 bases and J 9 bases, with 24 bases left between them. For the CDR3, the DNA is TGTGCCAGCATCGATATTGGACAGCTTAGTCGTAGCTACACCTTC. Translation: CASIDIGQLSRSYTF.

This sequence joins TRBV7-9 and TRBJ2-7, with 11 positions matching TRBD2. Trimming cost V 5 bases and J 8 bases; bases outside gene matches: 8. The germline gives CDR1 SEHNR, CDR2 FQNEAQ (reference sequence). The CDR3 runs to 14 residues. The CDR3 spells CASSPGLAGSKQYF. For the CDR3, the DNA is TGTGCCAGCAGCCCTGGACTAGCGGGTTCTAAGCAGTACTTC.

The chain combines TRBV5-1 with TRBJ2-3, with 12 bases that match TRBD2. The CDR3 has 16 residues. V shed 3 bases, J shed 3 bases, and the junction held 5 bases outside the gene matches. Germline V gives CDR1 SGHRS, CDR2 YFSETQ. CDR3 DNA sequence: TGCGCCAGCAGCTCAAAACTAGCGGGAGGAACAGATACGCAGTATTTT. Protein product: CASSSKLAGGTDTQYF. The whole variable domain, filled in from reference TRBV5-1 and TRBJ2-3, reads KAGVTQTPRYLIKTRGQQVTLSCSPISGHRSVSWYQQTPGQGLQFLFEYFSETQRNKGNFPGRFSGRQFSNSRSEMNVSTLELGDSALYLCASSSKLAGGTDTQYFGPGTRLTVL.

This chain uses TRBV6-1 with TRBJ2-1; TRBD1 is a possible D gene (6 bases). Germline-derived CDR1 and CDR2 are MNHNS and SASEGT. Trimming cost V 3 bases and J 4 bases, with 13 bases left between them. The CDR3 has 15 amino acids. This CDR3 is CASSEQGTVYNEQFF. Written as DNA, the CDR3 is TGTGCCAGCAGTGAGCAGGGGACGGTTTACAATGAGCAGTTCTTC.

The rearrangement joins TRBV5-1 to TRBJ2-1; 9 bases match TRBD2. Trimming cost V 0 bases and J 5 bases; bases outside gene matches: 3. CDR1 SGHRS and CDR2 YFSETQ come from the germline V gene. The CDR3 consists of 15 residues. The CDR3 spells CASSLERLADNEQFF. CDR3 nucleotides: TGCGCCAGCAGCTTGGAAAGACTAGCGGACAATGAGCAGTTCTTC.

This clone was observed a handful of times. This chain connects TRBV5-6 to TRBJ2-1; 8 bases agree with TRBD2. The CDR3 totals 15 residues. CDR1 is SGHDT and CDR2 is YYEEEE in the germline V gene. J was trimmed by 4 bases and V by 2 bases; bases with no gene match: 5. CDR3 DNA sequence: TGTGCCAGCAGCTTACTAGCGGCCCTTTACAATGAGCAGTTCTTC. As protein: CASSLLAALYNEQFF.

The V call is TRBV29-1, the J call TRBJ2-6; D is unclear. CDR1 SQVTM and CDR2 ANQGSEA come from the germline V gene. The CDR3 contains 14 residues. With 2 bases removed from V and 4 bases from J, the gap between germline ends came to 9 bases. CDR3 region: CSVELSSGANVLTF. CDR3 sequence (DNA): TGCAGCGTTGAACTGTCGTCGGGGGCCAACGTCCTGACTTTC.

The V and J genes are TRBV28 and TRBJ2-7; D may be TRBD2 (5 bases). The germline CDR1 and CDR2 sequences are MDHEN and SYDVKM. The germline V and J ends were trimmed by 5 bases and 6 bases, with 8 bases remaining between them. CDR3 length: 11 residues. The CDR3 DNA is TGTGCCAGCAGTAAAACTAGCGAGCAGTACTTC. It translates to CASSKTSEQYF.

CDR3 protein: CASSTQHVQETQYF. CDR3 DNA: TGTGCCAGTAGTACACAACACGTCCAAGAGACCCAGTACTTC. V is TRBV19 and J is TRBJ2-5; D gene uncertain. This CDR3 spans 14 amino acids. The germline V gene encodes CDR1 LNHDA and CDR2 SQIVND (reference sequence). The ends were cut back, 4 bases at V and 1 base at J, with 10 bases in the middle. Full variable domain (rest looked up from reference TRBV19 and TRBJ2-5): DGGITQSPKYLFRKEGQNVTLSCEQNLNHDAMYWYRQDPGQGLRLIYYSQIVNDFQKGDIAEGYSVSREKKESFPLTVTSAQKNPTAFYLCASSTQHVQETQYFGPGTRLLVL.

This sequence joins TRBV7-2 and TRBJ2-1; 7 bases line up with TRBD1. Germline trimming cut 5 bases from V and 5 bases from J; bases unmatched to any gene: 12. Germline assignment: CDR1 SGHTA and CDR2 FQGNSA. The length of the CDR3 is 16 residues. As DNA, the CDR3 is TGTGCCAGCAGCCCAGGGTGGGGACAGCAGGACAATGAGCAGTTCTTC. This translates into CASSPGWGQQDNEQFF.

The V gene is TRBV28, the J gene TRBJ2-2; D may be TRBD1 (6 bases). Germline V gene data show CDR1 as MDHEN and CDR2 as SYDVKM. The V end was cut by 10 bases, the J end by 1 base, with 13 bases between. The CDR3 runs to 14 residues. CDR3: CATQGPMNTGELFF. CDR3 DNA: TGTGCCACCCAGGGGCCAATGAACACCGGGGAGCTGTTTTTT.

V gene TRBV3-1 (or the pseudogene TRBV3-2) combines with J gene TRBJ2-3; no clear D gene. Trimming took 8 bases from V and 1 from J, leaving 13 bases between them. The V gene's germline CDR1 is LGHDT and CDR2 YNNKEL (reference sequence). The CDR3 contains 14 residues. The DNA for the CDR3 is TGTGCCAGCGCGCCCAGCGCCCGCACAGATACGCAGTATTTT. Amino acid sequence: CASAPSARTDTQYF.

This chain uses TRBV3-1 (or the pseudogene TRBV3-2) with TRBJ1-1; D is unresolved. V was cut by 1 base and J by 7 bases, with 7 bases left in between. Germline assignment: CDR1 LGHDT and CDR2 YNNKEL (reference sequence). This CDR3 region has 12 residues. CDR3 in DNA: TGTGCCAGCAGCCAAGTTGGGCATGAAGCTTTCTTT. It yields the protein CASSQVGHEAFF.

This chain uses TRBV6-6 with TRBJ2-2, with D unclear. Trimming left V 1 base short and J 4 bases short, with 7 bases between. The CDR3 spans 14 residues. The germline V gene encodes CDR1 MNHNY and CDR2 SVGAGI (reference sequence). In DNA form, the CDR3 reads TGTGCCAGCAGTTACTTTCAGGTCACCGGGGAGCTGTTTTTT. This codes for CASSYFQVTGELFF.

The V gene is TRBV28, the J gene TRBJ2-5; 8 bases are shared with TRBD1. CDR3 length: 15 residues. V lost 1 base, J lost 4 bases, and 5 bases stayed unmatched. CDR1 and CDR2 from the germline V gene are MDHEN and SYDVKM. The CDR3 here is CASSLYQGARETQYF. The DNA for the CDR3 is TGTGCCAGCAGTTTATACCAGGGGGCAAGAGAGACCCAGTACTTC.

V gene TRBV10-1 combines with J gene TRBJ2-5; TRBD1 matches at 7 bases. With V trimmed by 0 bases and J by 5 bases, 0 bases remained unmatched. Germline CDR1 WNHNN, CDR2 SYGVQD (reference sequence). This CDR3 spans 13 amino acids. Here the CDR3 reads CASSESGGETQYF. The CDR3 DNA sequence: TGCGCCAGCAGTGAGTCAGGGGGCGAGACCCAGTACTTC.

V usage is TRBV5-6 and J usage is TRBJ2-7; D might be TRBD2 (6 bases). From germline, CDR1 is SGHDT and CDR2 YYEEEE. CDR3 length: 14 amino acids. V dropped 1 base and J dropped 3 bases, with 11 bases sitting between them. CDR3 residues: CASSLYGRIYEQYF. DNA of the CDR3: TGTGCCAGCAGCTTGTACGGGAGAATCTACGAGCAGTACTTC.

The J gene is TRBJ2-3, the V gene TRBV10-2; D is unclear. V was cut by 5 bases and J by 6 bases, with 9 bases left in between. Germline CDR1 is WSHSY and CDR2 is SAAADI. CDR3 length: 12 amino acids. The CDR3 nucleotides are TGCGCCAGCAGTCACCTCGAGGATACGCAGTATTTT. Its translation is CASSHLEDTQYF.